This TCR beta chain was documented in a study of shared clonotypes between healthy human individuals. The germline CDR1 and CDR2 sequences are SGHRS and YFSETQ. V was shortened by 3 bases and J by 9 bases, with 10 bases between the two germline ends. The CDR3 loop spans 12 amino acids. Clones were read by immunoSEQ multiplex PCR, and TCRdb kept only the in-frame ones, dropping some. The profile covers over 75,000 clones, with almost 70% appearing a single time and approximately 55% taken by the ten largest. Sequenced: memory CD8+ T cells sorted from blood. Subset given: CD45RO+ cells pooled with CCR7-negative TemRA cells. The V and J genes are TRBV5-1 and TRBJ2-4, with unresolved D. The receptor comes from a man younger than 40 in good health. The CDR3 is CASSWDAGIQYF. The CDR3 DNA reads TGCGCCAGCAGCTGGGATGCAGGCATTCAGTACTTC.